The 21 T cell receptor beta chains presented below share a single source sample, sequenced in a study of long-term antiretroviral therapy in people with HIV. At the survey level, the v3.0 immunoSEQ assay was run. Data came from immunoSEQ multiplex PCR; TCRdb stores just in-frame clones and leaves some out. The sample includes roughly 16,000 clones, more than 85% of them seen just once. The specimen comprised unsorted PBMCs, sampled 0.3 years after starting antiretroviral therapy. The receptors originated from a man aged 55 to 70 with HIV.

This clone came up a few times. The CDR3 DNA reads TGTGCCAGCAGCTCGGGACCGAACTACGAGCAGTACTTC. It codes for CASSSGPNYEQYF. The rearrangement uses TRBV7-6 and TRBJ2-7; D possibly matches TRBD1 or TRBD2 (5 bases each). The CDR3 runs to 13 residues. Trimming shortened V by 4 bases and J by 3 bases, and 10 bases separated the two germline ends. From germline, CDR1 is SGHVS and CDR2 FNYEAQ. The entire variable domain, with the rest obtained from reference TRBV7-6 and TRBJ2-7, is as follows: GAGVSQSPRYKVTKRGQDVALRCDPISGHVSLYWYRQALGQGPEFLTYFNYEAQQDKSGLPNDRFSAERPEGSISTLTIQRTEQRDSAMYRCASSSGPNYEQYFGPGTRLTVT.

The chain joins TRBV2 to TRBJ1-4; the match to TRBD1 covers 9 bases. V was clipped by 4 bases and J by 7 bases; unmatched bases: 1. The CDR3 consists of 13 residues. The germline V gene encodes CDR1 SNHLY and CDR2 FYNNEI. The CDR3 region is CASSGGQGEKLFF. The DNA of the CDR3 is TGTGCCAGCAGTGGGGGACAGGGTGAAAAACTGTTTTTT.

CDR3 sequence: CASSEQASNYGYTF. The CDR3 DNA reads TGTGCCAGCAGTGAACAGGCCTCTAACTATGGCTACACCTTC. The chain combines TRBV25-1 with TRBJ1-2; D is ambiguous. Trimming shortened V by 2 bases and J by 0 bases, and 7 bases separated the two germline ends. Germline CDR1 is MGHDK and CDR2 is SYGVNS. The CDR3 runs to 14 residues.

This clone was counted a few times. One end of the junction fails to match germline, which may point to a read error. The chain links TRBV7-8 to TRBJ2-2; no clear D gene. The CDR3 runs 14 residues. CDR1 and CDR2 from the germline V gene are SGHVS and FQNEAQ. The CDR3 loop reads CASSSDPRTGELFF. The CDR3 coding sequence is TGTGCCAGCAGCTCCGACCCAAGAACCGGTGAGCTGTTTTTT.

This rearrangement joins TRBV11-3 to TRBJ2-3, with D tentatively TRBD1 or TRBD2 (6 bases each). Germline CDR1 reads SGHNT; CDR2 reads YENEEA. The CDR3 has 16 residues. Trimming removed 4 bases from V and 1 base from J, with 15 bases in between. Written as DNA, the CDR3 is TGTGCCAGCAGCTCCGTTTACGGGGGCGGCACAGATACGCAGTATTTT. Translating it yields CASSSVYGGGTDTQYF.

V gene TRBV11-3 combines with J gene TRBJ2-7, with D unclear. The germline CDR1 and CDR2 sequences are SGHNT and YENEEA. V was trimmed by 0 bases and J by 2 bases, leaving 14 bases between them. CDR3 length equals 16 residues. CDR3 amino acids: CASSLDWRRPAYEQYF. For the CDR3, the DNA is TGTGCCAGCAGCTTAGATTGGCGACGGCCTGCCTACGAGCAGTACTTC.

This clone occurred once. This rearrangement joins TRBV7-2 to TRBJ1-2, with D uncertain. Germline-derived CDR1 and CDR2 are SGHTA and FQGNSA. Deletions cut 5 bases from V and 0 bases from J, with 10 bases between. CDR3 size: 14 residues. CDR3: CASSAAGANYGYTF. The DNA of the CDR3 is TGTGCCAGCAGCGCGGCGGGAGCTAACTATGGCTACACCTTC.

V is TRBV10-2 and J is TRBJ1-1; TRBD1 is a possible D gene (6 bases). The CDR3 is made up of 14 amino acids. V lost 1 base to trimming and J lost 3 bases, with 9 bases between them. Per the germline V gene, CDR1 is WSHSY and CDR2 is SAAADI. CDR3 loop: CASSEFGQYTEAFF. The DNA for the CDR3 is TGCGCCAGCAGTGAGTTCGGACAGTACACTGAAGCTTTCTTT.

The chain joins TRBV5-1 to TRBJ2-7, with D unclear. The CDR3 totals 13 residues. V was cut by 2 bases and J by 3 bases, with 9 bases left in between. Germline V lookup: CDR1 SGHRS, CDR2 YFSETQ. CDR3 sequence reads: CASSFDSGYEQYF. CDR3 in DNA: TGCGCCAGCAGCTTTGACTCCGGCTACGAGCAGTACTTC.

V and J are TRBV5-1 and TRBJ2-5; possibly TRBD2 for D (5 bases). Trimming took off 0 bases at V and 1 base at J, with 13 bases between the two ends. This CDR3 spans 16 amino acids. Germline CDR1 is SGHRS and CDR2 is YFSETQ. As DNA, the CDR3 is TGCGCCAGCAGCTTGGTCTTCAGCGGAACCCAAGAGACCCAGTACTTC. Protein: CASSLVFSGTQETQYF.

The chain links TRBV28 to TRBJ2-7, with 12 bases lining up with TRBD2. The V gene's germline CDR1 is MDHEN and CDR2 SYDVKM. The CDR3 sequence is 15 residues long. V shed 6 bases, J shed 4 bases, and the junction held 7 bases outside the gene matches. The CDR3 bases are TGTGCCAGCAGGCGTCCCGGGACTAGCGGGTACGAGCAGTACTTC. It specifies CASRRPGTSGYEQYF.

This chain uses TRBV28 with TRBJ2-7; 10 bases match TRBD1. The junction had 7 bases not matched to a gene; V was cut back by 5 bases and J by 3 bases. CDR3 length: 15 amino acids. The germline CDR1 and CDR2 sequences are MDHEN and SYDVKM. This CDR3 reads CASSTSGTGVYEQYF. The CDR3 region has the DNA TGTGCCAGCAGTACCTCCGGGACAGGGGTCTACGAGCAGTACTTC.

The V gene is TRBV5-1, the J gene TRBJ2-1, with TRBD2 as a possible D gene (5 bases). In germline, CDR1 is SGHRS, CDR2 YFSETQ. V lost 2 bases and J lost 6, with 12 bases in between. The CDR3 runs to 14 residues. The CDR3 coding sequence is TGCGCCAGCAGCTTTGTGGGAGAGTCCAATGAGCAGTTCTTC. It yields the protein CASSFVGESNEQFF.

The CDR3 loop reads CASSLNVVNTEAFF. CDR3 sequence (DNA): TGCGCCAGCAGCTTGAACGTCGTGAACACTGAAGCTTTCTTT. This chain connects TRBV5-1 to TRBJ1-1; no firm D call. The CDR3 has 14 residues. Germline loops: CDR1 SGHRS, CDR2 YFSETQ. V shed 1 base and J shed 0 bases, with 7 bases lying between them.

This clone was observed a single time. The chain uses TRBV9 and TRBJ2-7; 10 bases align to TRBD2. CDR1 is SGDLS, CDR2 YYNGEE, per germline. The CDR3 loop spans 15 amino acids. Trimming cost V 3 bases and J 1 base; bases outside gene matches: 4. Here the CDR3 DNA reads TGTGCCAGCAGCGAAGGACTAGCGGTTTCCTACGAGCAGTACTTC. Translated: CASSEGLAVSYEQYF.

V gene TRBV7-2 combines with J gene TRBJ2-7; TRBD2 agrees at 13 bases. Per the germline V gene, CDR1 is SGHTA and CDR2 is FQGNSA. This CDR3 comprises 15 residues. The junction had 4 bases not matched to a gene; V was cut back by 5 bases and J by 3 bases. CDR3 coding DNA: TGTGCCAGCAGCCTTACTAGCGGGGGGGGCTACGAGCAGTACTTC. This gives the protein CASSLTSGGGYEQYF.

The V and J genes are TRBV4-1 and TRBJ1-6; 7 bases are a match to TRBD1. The germline V gene has CDR1 MGHRA and CDR2 YSYEKL. This CDR3 spans 19 amino acids. Trimming removed 3 bases from V and 0 bases from J; junction bases left unmatched: 11. The CDR3 is CASSQTPGGQASYNSPLHF. The CDR3 region has the DNA TGCGCCAGCAGCCAGACACCAGGCGGACAGGCCTCCTATAATTCACCCCTCCACTTT.

DNA of the CDR3: TGTGCCAGCAGCTCCCTAACTAGCGGGGTTTACAATGAGCAGTTCTTC. It is translated as CASSSLTSGVYNEQFF. V usage is TRBV7-9 and J usage is TRBJ2-1; 10 nucleotides align to TRBD2. This CDR3 region has 16 residues. CDR1 and CDR2 from the germline V gene are SEHNR and FQNEAQ (reference sequence). Trimming at V came to 4 bases and at J to 4 bases, leaving 7 bases not matched to a gene.

The V call is TRBV5-4, the J call TRBJ2-5; D remains unclear. Germline CDR1 reads SGHNT; CDR2 reads YYREEE (reference sequence). V lost 4 bases to trimming and J lost 5 bases, with 12 bases between them. The CDR3 consists of 13 residues. DNA for the CDR3: TGTGCCAGCAGCGCCTTAGTTGTGGAGACCCAGTACTTC. Its translation: CASSALVVETQYF.

This chain uses TRBV7-9 with TRBJ2-2; 11 bases are a match to TRBD2. Looked up from germline, CDR1 is SEHNR and CDR2 is FQNEAQ (reference sequence). V lost 2 bases to trimming and J lost 1 base; unmatched junction nucleotides: 3. This CDR3 region has 17 residues. This CDR3 reads CASSLLTSGRNTGELFF. DNA of the CDR3: TGTGCCAGCAGCTTATTAACTAGCGGGAGGAACACCGGGGAGCTGTTTTTT.

The chain combines TRBV15 with TRBJ2-6; 9 bases are a match to TRBD1. CDR3 length equals 18 residues. Germline V lookup: CDR1 LNHNV, CDR2 YYDKDF (reference sequence). J was trimmed by 0 bases and V by 5 bases; bases with no gene match: 8. The CDR3 sequence is CATSPRDRASSGANVLTF. The CDR3 nucleotides are TGTGCCACCAGCCCCCGGGACAGGGCAAGCTCTGGGGCCAACGTCCTGACTTTC.